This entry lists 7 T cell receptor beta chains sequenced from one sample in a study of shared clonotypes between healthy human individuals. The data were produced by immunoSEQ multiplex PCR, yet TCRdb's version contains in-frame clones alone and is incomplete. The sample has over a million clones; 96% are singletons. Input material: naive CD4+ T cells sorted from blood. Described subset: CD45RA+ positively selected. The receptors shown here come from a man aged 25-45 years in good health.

CDR3 in DNA: TGTGCCAGCAGACTCCCCGCCGGGAGCGGAGAGACCCAGTACTTC. It is translated as CASRLPAGSGETQYF. The chain couples TRBV28 to TRBJ2-5; maybe TRBD2 (6 bases). Trimming cost V 6 bases and J 4 bases, with 18 bases left between them. CDR3 size: 15 residues. Germline CDR1 is MDHEN and CDR2 is SYDVKM.

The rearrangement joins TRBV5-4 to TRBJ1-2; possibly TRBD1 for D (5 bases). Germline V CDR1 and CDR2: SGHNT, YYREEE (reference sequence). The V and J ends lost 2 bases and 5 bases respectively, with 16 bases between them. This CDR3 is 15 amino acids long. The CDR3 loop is CASSLSGPLSYGYTF. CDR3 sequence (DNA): TGTGCCAGCAGCTTATCAGGGCCCCTAAGTTATGGCTACACCTTC.

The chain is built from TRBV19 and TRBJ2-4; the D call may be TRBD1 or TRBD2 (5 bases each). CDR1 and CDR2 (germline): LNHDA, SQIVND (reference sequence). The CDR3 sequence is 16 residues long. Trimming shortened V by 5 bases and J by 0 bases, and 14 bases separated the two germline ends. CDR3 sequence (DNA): TGTGCCAGTAGTGCACGGGGCGCAGTAGCCAAAAACATTCAGTACTTC. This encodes CASSARGAVAKNIQYF.

CDR3 coding DNA: TGTGCCAGCAGCAGGCGGGGGATCGAGCAGTACTTC. This translates into CASSRRGIEQYF. The V and J genes are TRBV6-6 and TRBJ2-7; 7 bases match TRBD2. The V gene's germline CDR1 is MNHNY and CDR2 SVGAGI (reference sequence). V was pared by 6 bases and J by 6 bases, with 5 bases of the junction left unmatched. CDR3 length: 12 residues.

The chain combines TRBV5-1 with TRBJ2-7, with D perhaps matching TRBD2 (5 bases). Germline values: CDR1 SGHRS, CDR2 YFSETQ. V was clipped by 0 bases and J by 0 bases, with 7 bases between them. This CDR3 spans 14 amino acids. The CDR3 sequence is CASSLGENSYEQYF. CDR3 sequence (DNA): TGCGCCAGCAGCTTGGGGGAGAACTCCTACGAGCAGTACTTC.

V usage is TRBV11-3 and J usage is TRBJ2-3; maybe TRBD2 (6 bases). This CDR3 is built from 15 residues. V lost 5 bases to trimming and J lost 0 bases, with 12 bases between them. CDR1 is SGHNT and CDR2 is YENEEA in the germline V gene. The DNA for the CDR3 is TGTGCCAGCAGCCTTAGCGGTACAAGCACAGATACGCAGTATTTT. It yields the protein CASSLSGTSTDTQYF.

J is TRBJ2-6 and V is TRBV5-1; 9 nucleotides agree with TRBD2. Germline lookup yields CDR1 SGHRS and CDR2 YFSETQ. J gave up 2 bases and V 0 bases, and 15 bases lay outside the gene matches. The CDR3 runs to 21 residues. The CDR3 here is CASSLARAGGSTVAGANVLTF. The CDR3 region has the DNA TGCGCCAGCAGCTTGGCCAGAGCGGGAGGAAGTACTGTAGCTGGGGCCAACGTCCTGACTTTC.